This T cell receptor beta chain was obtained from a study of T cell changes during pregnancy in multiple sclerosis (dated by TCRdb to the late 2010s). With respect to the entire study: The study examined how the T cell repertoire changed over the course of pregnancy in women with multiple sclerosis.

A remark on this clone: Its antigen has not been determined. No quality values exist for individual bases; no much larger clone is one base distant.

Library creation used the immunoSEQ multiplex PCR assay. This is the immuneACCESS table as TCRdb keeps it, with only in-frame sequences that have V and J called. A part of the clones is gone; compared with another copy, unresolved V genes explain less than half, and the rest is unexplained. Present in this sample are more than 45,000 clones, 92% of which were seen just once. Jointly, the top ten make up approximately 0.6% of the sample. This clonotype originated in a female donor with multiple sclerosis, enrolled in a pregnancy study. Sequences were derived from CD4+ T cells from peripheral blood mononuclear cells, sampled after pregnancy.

The CDR3 amino acid sequence is: CASSPGPYRQALGYTF. The sequenced DNA: TGTGCCAGCAGCCCAGGCCCCTACCGACAGGCATTAGGCTACACCTTC. Here the chain combines TRBV11-2 and TRBJ1-2, with a weak D call of TRBD1 (6 bases match). From cysteine to phenylalanine, the CDR3 is 16 amino acids long. Only CDR3 DNA is held: 48 bases, read in frame from base 1. CDR1 and CDR2, looked up from the germline V gene, are SGHAT and FQNNGV. V gives up 5 bases and J gives up 8 bases, and the segment between their germline ends measures 24 bases. With all but the CDR3 taken from the reference TRBV11-2 and TRBJ1-2 genes, the full variable domain is: EAGVAQSPRYKIIEKRQSVAFWCNPISGHATLYWYQQILGQGPKLLIQFQNNGVVDDSQLPKDRFSAERLKGVDSTLKIQPAKLEDSAVYLCASSPGPYRQALGYTFGSGTRLTVV.